The entry below gives a single TCR beta chain sequence along with its context. Its antigen remains unidentified. No per-base quality is available; no much larger clone lies one base away. The CDR3 regions of human TCRbeta chains were analyzed by immunosequencing. Turning to the authors' computational methods: TCRs in the repertoires were compared against a reference library of SARS-CoV-2-specific TCRs that had been generated with the MIRA antigen-specificity platform. Breadth meant the fraction of unique TCRs that were SARS-CoV-2-associated, whereas depth meant the fraction of total T cells that were SARS-CoV-2-associated. Using the MIRA data, each spike-specific TCR was assigned both to the spike region to which the TCR was reactive and to a CD4 or CD8 class. Log10-transformed breadth and depth values were compared by one-way ANOVA with Sidak's multiple comparisons tests. TCRdb re-hosts the immuneACCESS table, in-frame sequences only. Its copies lack some clones; in the studies checked, an unresolved V gene accounts for under half of them, and the cause for the rest is not known. The DNA gave D and trimming, while V, J and clone size come from that table. The sample records around 99,000 clones, approximately 94% of which are singletons. The top ten hold approximately 12% of the sample.

The germline ends are 15 bases apart after V is trimmed by 6 bases and J by 0 bases. There are 17 amino acids in the CDR3, from cysteine to phenylalanine inclusive. Only CDR3 DNA is held: 51 bases, read in frame from base 1. CDR1 MDHEN and CDR2 SYDVKM are derived from the germline V gene. The label giving this sample's time point can be read as: baseline before first vaccination. Samples from vaccinated people were obtained from the UK trials COV001 and COV002, which included a single-blind randomized controlled phase 2/3 trial of AZD1222 (ChAdOx1 nCoV-19) in healthy adults. For TCRbeta chain sequencing, PBMC samples from trial participants were taken at day 0 and at day 28 after the second dose. The source of the sample is a study of T cell responses to AZD1222 COVID-19 vaccine (dated by TCRdb to the early 2020s). Context from the whole study: AZD1222 recipients whose second dose came at about 4 weeks and those whose second dose came at about 12 weeks were combined into one group, since spike-specific TCR depth and breadth did not differ between the two schedules. TCR sequencing covered fewer than 250 trial participants: approximately 200 given two doses of AZD1222 and approximately 26 given two doses of MenACWY control vaccine. Trial participants were enrolled by age into subgroups of 18-55, 56-69 and 70-plus years, and roughly 150, 30 and 60 TCR-sequenced participants, respectively, were included in these subgroups.

General conclusions and limits of the study: Most participants were white British and females outnumbered males, and the authors suggested that clonal diversity may have been underestimated. Conclusions about previously exposed vaccinees are limited, since just six or seven AZD1222 recipients were seropositive for SARS-CoV-2 at baseline. After two AZD1222 doses, spike-specific TCR breadth and depth were significantly higher than at day 0 and than in MenACWY recipients. The 56-69-year group was small, and its depth increase did not reach significance, likely because of low power. Because no day 14 peak-response samples were available, repertoires were characterized only after the peak T cell response. CD4 TCRs associated with the vaccine covered the entire spike protein, and the dominant responses were in regions 160-218 and 743-854. Reportedly, almost half of the unique spike-specific TCRs recognized epitopes lying outside the regions that are mutated in the B.1.351 and B.1.1.7 variants.

The specimen was peripheral blood, collected on day 0 of AZD1222 vaccination. Recombination connected TRBV28 to TRBJ1-6; the best D guess is TRBD1, with 6 bases matching. The origin of this receptor is an adult in good health. The DNA sequence is given as TGTGCCAGCAGGGCGACAGGACTCAGCTCCTATAATTCACCCCTCCACTTT. This encodes CASRATGLSSYNSPLHF.